These 30 T cell receptor beta chains came from one sample sequenced in a study of T cell repertoires in cytomegalovirus infection (dated by TCRdb to the late 2010s). TCRdb shows the sequencer as Illumina HiSeq 1500. TCRdb's own reprocessing of the public reads used fastp at Q25 and MiXCR and kept productive beta chains. Rows merge per CDR3 protein into single entries with the most common DNA and genes. The table for this sample lists tens of thousands of distinct CDR3 sequences; roughly 22% of them were counted only once. The top ten clones comprise around 90% of the sample. What the treatment or condition label conveys for this sample: in vitro stimulation with specific CMV peptide epitopes to enrich CMV-specific T cells. No cognate antigen is known for these TCRs. The starting material was CD8+ T cells from cultured PBMCs, obtained from culture after CMV antigen stimulation. These TCRs come from a human donor in good health (CMV status not recorded). Some clones in this sample may be carry-over from other donors' samples.

J is TRBJ2-1 and V is TRBV7-8, with 13 nucleotides matching TRBD2. J gave up 8 bases and V 1 base, and 5 bases lay outside the gene matches. The CDR3 contains 16 residues. Germline values: CDR1 SGHVS, CDR2 FQNEAQ. In DNA, the CDR3 is TGTGCCAGCAGCTTAGGGACTAGCGGGAGTTGGGATGAGCAGTTCTTC. Residues: CASSLGTSGSWDEQFF.

This rearrangement joins TRBV6-2 or TRBV6-3 to TRBJ1-1, with no clear D. The CDR3 covers 14 residues. From germline, CDR1 is MNHEY and CDR2 SVGEGT. V dropped 7 bases and J dropped 2 bases, with 14 bases sitting between them. CDR3 residues: CASTLTRTNTEAFF. CDR3 DNA sequence: TGTGCCAGCACTTTGACAAGAACTAACACTGAAGCTTTCTTT.

The genes are TRBV30 and TRBJ1-2; D unclear. Germline CDR1 reads GTSNPN; CDR2 reads SVGIG (reference sequence). Trimming left V 2 bases short and J 0 bases short, with 13 bases between. The CDR3 consists of 15 residues. CDR3: CAWSNRQAANYGYTF. The CDR3 DNA reads as TGTGCCTGGAGTAATCGCCAGGCCGCTAACTATGGCTACACCTTC. Using reference TRBV30 and TRBJ1-2 for the parts outside the CDR3, the full variable domain is SQTIHQWPATLVQPVGSPLSLECTVEGTSNPNLYWYRQAAGRGLQLLFYSVGIGQISSEVPQNLSASRPQDRQFILSSKKLLLSDSGFYLCAWSNRQAANYGYTFGSGTRLTVV.

The genes are TRBV7-2 and TRBJ2-7, with 12 nucleotides matching TRBD2. Trimming at V came to 8 bases and at J to 4 bases, leaving 0 bases not matched to a gene. The CDR3 has 12 amino acids. Per germline, CDR1 SGHTA and CDR2 FQGNSA. This chain's CDR3 is CASGLAGYEQYF. CDR3 DNA: TGTGCCAGCGGACTAGCGGGGTACGAGCAGTACTTC.

The rearrangement links TRBV7-2 to TRBJ1-5; D unclear. V dropped 6 bases and J dropped 11 bases, with 20 bases sitting between them. Germline V gene sequence: CDR1 SGHTA, CDR2 FQGNSA. The CDR3 contains 14 residues. CDR3 amino acids: CASSSSGFSVAQHF. The CDR3 DNA sequence: TGTGCCAGCAGTTCGTCTGGGTTTTCTGTTGCCCAGCATTTT.

This clonotype occurred many times. The V gene is TRBV5-6, the J gene TRBJ1-2; possible D gene TRBD1, 6 bases. Germline CDR1 SGHDT, CDR2 YYEEEE. Trimming left V 2 bases short and J 8 bases short, with 10 bases between. The CDR3 runs 12 residues. CDR3: CASSFTGLGYTF. The CDR3 DNA follows: TGTGCCAGCAGCTTTACAGGGTTGGGCTACACCTTC. Filled out from reference TRBV5-6 and TRBJ1-2, the complete variable domain reads DAGVTQSPTHLIKTRGQQVTLRCSPKSGHDTVSWYQQALGQGPQFIFQYYEEEERQRGNFPDRFSGHQFPNYSSELNVNALLLGDSALYLCASSFTGLGYTFGSGTRLTVV.

This clonotype has more than one count but fewer than ten. The chain couples TRBV11-1 to TRBJ2-1; 15 positions match TRBD2. This CDR3 contains 15 residues. Germline values: CDR1 SGHAT, CDR2 FQDESV (reference sequence). The trim removed 4 bases at V and 10 bases at J, leaving 5 bases unmatched. The CDR3 DNA is TGTGCCAGCAGCTGGACTAGCGGGGGGGCGAAGGAGCAGTTCTTC. This sequence encodes CASSWTSGGAKEQFF.

This chain joins TRBV7-3 and TRBJ2-2, with TRBD2 as a possible D gene (6 bases). This CDR3 region has 14 residues. Trimming stripped 8 bases from V and 2 bases from J, with 12 bases between. From germline, CDR1 is SGHTA and CDR2 FQGTGA. CDR3: CASAQGLNTGELFF. CDR3 DNA: TGTGCCAGCGCCCAAGGACTAAACACCGGGGAGCTGTTTTTT. Combining the CDR3 with reference TRBV7-3 and TRBJ2-2 gives the whole variable domain GAGVSQTPSNKVTEKGKYVELRCDPISGHTALYWYRQSLGQGPEFLIYFQGTGAADDSGLPNDRFFAVRPEGSVSTLKIQRTERGDSAVYLCASAQGLNTGELFFGEGSRLTVL.

This clonotype turned up a few times. This chain joins TRBV7-9 and TRBJ2-5; D unclear. Germline-derived CDR1 and CDR2 are SEHNR and FQNEAQ (reference sequence). The ends were cut back, 0 bases at V and 5 bases at J, with 16 bases in the middle. This CDR3 is built from 16 residues. Here the CDR3 reads CASSLASTSTEETQYF. CDR3 nucleotides: TGTGCCAGCAGCTTAGCGTCGACCTCAACGGAGGAGACCCAGTACTTC. Drawing the rest from reference TRBV7-9 and TRBJ2-5, the complete variable domain is DTGVSQNPRHKITKRGQNVTFRCDPISEHNRLYWYRQTLGQGPEFLTYFQNEAQLEKSRLLSDRFSAERPKGSFSTLEIQRTEQGDSAMYLCASSLASTSTEETQYFGPGTRLLVL.

This clonotype showed up just a few times. The chain's CDR3 is CASSQARGPTDTQYF. The CDR3 nucleotides are TGCGCCAGCAGCCAAGCACGGGGGCCTACAGATACGCAGTATTTT. This rearrangement joins TRBV4-1 to TRBJ2-3; the D gene could be TRBD1 or TRBD2 (6 bases each). The length of the CDR3 is 15 residues. Deletions cut 1 base from V and 3 bases from J, with 11 bases between. Germline V lookup: CDR1 MGHRA, CDR2 YSYEKL.

The chain is built from TRBV7-2 and TRBJ2-1; D remains ambiguous. CDR1 and CDR2 from the germline V gene are SGHTA and FQGNSA. The CDR3 has 14 amino acids. Trimming pared 3 bases from V and 10 bases from J, leaving 16 bases between. This CDR3 is CASSLITGKNEQFF. CDR3 in DNA: TGTGCCAGCAGCTTGATTACGGGTAAAAACGAGCAGTTCTTC.

Only a few counts were recorded for this clonotype. The chain is built from TRBV27 and TRBJ2-5, with no clear D. The V and J ends lost 0 bases and 2 bases respectively, with 4 bases between them. Germline V CDR1 and CDR2: MNHEY, SMNVEV (reference sequence). This CDR3 is 13 amino acids long. The CDR3 nucleotides read TGTGCCAGCAGTTTATCCACTCAAGAGACCCAGTACTTC. This translates into CASSLSTQETQYF.

This clonotype was recorded a few times. The gene calls are TRBV28 and TRBJ2-7, with 7 bases that match TRBD2. Trimming took 3 bases from V and 2 from J; bases not matched to a gene: 10. The CDR3 length is 16 residues. CDR1 is MDHEN and CDR2 is SYDVKM in the germline V gene. CDR3 sequence reads: CASSFFTGGFTYEQYF. The CDR3 DNA reads TGTGCCAGCAGTTTTTTCACGGGAGGCTTTACCTACGAGCAGTACTTC.

V is TRBV6-6 and J is TRBJ1-2, with 8 positions matching TRBD1. This CDR3 spans 17 amino acids. Germline-derived CDR1 and CDR2 are MNHNY and SVGAGI (reference sequence). Unmatched junction bases numbered 15, after V lost 6 bases and J lost 3 bases. The CDR3 loop reads CASSPKGPGTGHYGYTF. DNA for the CDR3: TGTGCCAGCAGCCCTAAGGGACCCGGGACAGGACACTATGGCTACACCTTC.

This clonotype occurred a few times. The chain is built from TRBV6-2 or TRBV6-3 and TRBJ2-1; D gene ambiguous. This CDR3 region has 13 residues. Germline CDR1 is MNHEY and CDR2 is SVGEGT. V shed 6 bases and J shed 0 bases, with 6 bases lying between them. CDR3 region: CASSLISYNEQFF. As DNA, the CDR3 is TGTGCCAGCAGCCTAATCTCCTACAATGAGCAGTTCTTC.

This clonotype was seen a handful of times. The J gene is TRBJ2-7, the V gene TRBV7-2, with TRBD2 identical over 7 bases. The germline CDR1 and CDR2 sequences are SGHTA and FQGNSA. The V gene end was trimmed by 2 bases and the J gene end by 1 base; junction bases not matched to a gene: 8. The CDR3 spans 16 residues. The chain's CDR3 is CASSLSATSFSYEQYF. Written as DNA, the CDR3 is TGTGCCAGCAGCTTATCTGCGACTAGCTTTTCCTACGAGCAGTACTTC.

J is TRBJ2-7 and V is TRBV10-3; 7 bases map to TRBD1. From germline, CDR1 is ENHRY and CDR2 SYGVKD. The CDR3 runs to 12 residues. V was pared by 8 bases and J by 3 bases, with 4 bases of the junction left unmatched. The CDR3 nucleotides read TGTGCCATCGGAGACAGGGACTACGAGCAGTACTTC. Protein: CAIGDRDYEQYF.

The chain has TRBV9 and TRBJ2-5, with 8 nucleotides matching TRBD1. Germline V gene data show CDR1 as SGDLS and CDR2 as YYNGEE. The junction had 9 bases not matched to a gene; V was cut back by 3 bases and J by 5 bases. This CDR3 has 15 amino acids. The CDR3 sequence: CASSGRTGRLETQYF. CDR3 in DNA: TGTGCCAGCAGCGGACGGACAGGGAGGCTGGAGACCCAGTACTTC.

This clonotype has a handful of counts. The chain carries TRBV7-8 and TRBJ2-5; TRBD1 or TRBD2 may be the D gene (5 bases each). This CDR3 region has 17 residues. V lost 1 base and J 3 bases, leaving 18 bases between the germline ends. Germline CDR1 SGHVS, CDR2 FQNEAQ. The CDR3 coding sequence is TGTGCCAGCAGCTTAGAAGGTGAGACCAGGGACGAAGAGACCCAGTACTTC. Its translation: CASSLEGETRDEETQYF.

The rearrangement links TRBV19 to TRBJ1-1, with D unresolved. Per the germline V gene, CDR1 is LNHDA and CDR2 is SQIVND (reference sequence). Trimming took off 3 bases at V and 1 base at J, with 3 bases between the two ends. The CDR3 has 12 amino acids. The CDR3 nucleotides are TGTGCCAGTAGTATTGGGAACACTGAAGCTTTCTTT. Amino acid sequence: CASSIGNTEAFF.

A few counts support this clonotype. This rearrangement joins TRBV7-9 to TRBJ1-1; D remains unclear. V was clipped by 5 bases and J by 1 base, with 14 bases between them. The CDR3 spans 15 residues. The germline V gene encodes CDR1 SEHNR and CDR2 FQNEAQ (reference sequence). CDR3 nucleotide sequence: TGTGCCAGCAGCCGCCCCGTTATTGCGAACACTGAAGCTTTCTTT. Protein sequence: CASSRPVIANTEAFF.

The V and J genes are TRBV11-2 and TRBJ2-5; the match to TRBD2 covers 10 bases. In germline, CDR1 is SGHAT, CDR2 FQNNGV. The V and J ends lost 5 bases and 1 base, in that order; junction bases with no gene match: 13. The CDR3 consists of 18 residues. The CDR3 here is CASSPSGGLAAFQETQYF. Written as DNA, the CDR3 is TGTGCCAGCAGCCCCTCGGGTGGACTAGCGGCATTCCAAGAGACCCAGTACTTC.

This clonotype has a handful of counts. This chain uses TRBV9 with TRBJ2-7, with 8 bases identical to TRBD1. This CDR3 has 15 amino acids. Germline CDR1 is SGDLS and CDR2 is YYNGEE. Germline trimming cut 4 bases from V and 5 bases from J; bases unmatched to any gene: 11. The CDR3 nucleotides are TGTGCCAGCAGCCTCCGGACAGGGCTAGGCAACGAGCAGTACTTC. Its protein product is CASSLRTGLGNEQYF.

The chain recombines TRBV7-9 with TRBJ1-2; the D is unclear. Trimming took off 3 bases at V and 8 bases at J, with 7 bases between the two ends. Germline V gives CDR1 SEHNR, CDR2 FQNEAQ (reference sequence). The CDR3 runs to 11 residues. The CDR3 DNA reads TGTGCCAGCAGCTTCCAGTACGGCTACACCTTC. Translation: CASSFQYGYTF.

This clonotype turned up a few times. The CDR3 region is CASLGGRGYEQYF. CDR3 nucleotides: TGTGCCAGCCTGGGAGGGAGGGGCTACGAGCAGTACTTC. This chain links TRBV7-2 with TRBJ2-7, with TRBD2 identical over 7 bases. CDR1 is SGHTA and CDR2 is FQGNSA in the germline V gene. V lost 8 bases, J lost 3 bases, and 7 bases stayed unmatched. The CDR3 has 13 residues.

V and J are TRBV2 and TRBJ2-3; 12 positions match TRBD1. The junction had 5 bases not matched to a gene; V was cut back by 1 base and J by 3 bases. Germline V lookup: CDR1 SNHLY, CDR2 FYNNEI. This CDR3 is built from 17 residues. The CDR3 loop reads CASSEEPGQGATDTQYF. DNA of the CDR3: TGTGCCAGCAGTGAAGAACCGGGACAGGGGGCGACAGATACGCAGTATTTT.

This clonotype showed up many times. This chain links TRBV25-1 with TRBJ1-5; TRBD1 matches at 9 bases. CDR1 and CDR2 from the germline V gene are MGHDK and SYGVNS. V lost 5 bases, J lost 5 bases, and 1 base stayed unmatched. This CDR3 contains 13 residues. The CDR3 DNA reads TGTGCCAGCAGTCGGACAGGGGATCAGCCCCAGCATTTT. Encoded protein: CASSRTGDQPQHF. The full variable domain, completed using reference TRBV25-1 and TRBJ1-5, is EADIYQTPRYLVIGTGKKITLECSQTMGHDKMYWYQQDPGMELHLIHYSYGVNSTEKGDLSSESTVSRIRTEHFPLTLESARPSHTSQYLCASSRTGDQPQHFGDGTRLSIL.

This chain connects TRBV29-1 to TRBJ1-1; TRBD1 is a possible D gene (6 bases). V was trimmed by 4 bases and J by 1 base, leaving 16 bases between them. The germline V gene has CDR1 SQVTM and CDR2 ANQGSEA. The CDR3 is 15 amino acids. The CDR3 sequence is CSVGPSGQPNTEAFF. CDR3 DNA sequence: TGCAGCGTTGGACCGTCGGGACAACCGAACACTGAAGCTTTCTTT. The variable domain in full, completed from reference TRBV29-1 and TRBJ1-1, reads SAVISQKPSRDICQRGTSLTIQCQVDSQVTMMFWYRQQPGQSLTLIATANQGSEATYESGFVIDKFPISRPNLTFSTLTVSNMSPEDSSIYLCSVGPSGQPNTEAFFGQGTRLTVV.

This rearrangement joins TRBV7-6 to TRBJ1-6; no clear D. Trimming took off 1 base at V and 2 bases at J, with 12 bases between the two ends. Germline lookup yields CDR1 SGHVS and CDR2 FNYEAQ. CDR3 size: 17 residues. The CDR3 nucleotides read TGTGCCAGCAGCTTAGAGGGTCCGGCGACCTATAATTCACCCCTCCACTTT. Protein sequence: CASSLEGPATYNSPLHF.

DNA of the CDR3: TGTGCCAGCAGCTTATGGGGTTGGGCGGCAACAGATACGCAGTATTTT. Protein: CASSLWGWAATDTQYF. The chain links TRBV7-3 to TRBJ2-3; the D is unclear. The CDR3 is made up of 16 amino acids. The V end lost 2 bases, the J end lost 3 bases, and 15 bases lay between the germline ends. Germline lookup yields CDR1 SGHTA and CDR2 FQGTGA.